This T cell receptor beta chain was captured in a study of beta chain features in type 1 diabetes. This clone has just a few counts. Averaging approximately 0.11 L, one heparinised blood draw came from each individual donor. Sorted CD4+ subsets: naive, central memory, regulatory, stem cell-like memory (CD45RO/CCR7/CD25/CD127/CD95/CD27 panel). As every portion of the isolated RNA was reverse transcribed, the sequencing read expressed TCRB transcripts. Profiling relied on immunoSEQ multiplex PCR, and the TCRdb table lists in-frame clones only, not all of them. The sample lists around 330,000 clones; 9.5% to 12% were seen once. The CDR3 sequence is 15 residues long. The germline V gene encodes CDR1 MNHEY and CDR2 SVGAGI. Deletions cut 0 bases from V and 2 bases from J, with 11 bases between.

Sequenced sample: naive CD4+ T cells from blood. This chain uses TRBV6-5 with TRBJ2-7, with a tentative D call TRBD1 (6 bases). This TCR derives from a woman in her twenties or thirties in good health. The CDR3 loop is CASSYSAGAAYEQYF. The CDR3, as DNA: TGTGCCAGCAGTTACTCTGCAGGGGCAGCCTACGAGCAGTACTTC.